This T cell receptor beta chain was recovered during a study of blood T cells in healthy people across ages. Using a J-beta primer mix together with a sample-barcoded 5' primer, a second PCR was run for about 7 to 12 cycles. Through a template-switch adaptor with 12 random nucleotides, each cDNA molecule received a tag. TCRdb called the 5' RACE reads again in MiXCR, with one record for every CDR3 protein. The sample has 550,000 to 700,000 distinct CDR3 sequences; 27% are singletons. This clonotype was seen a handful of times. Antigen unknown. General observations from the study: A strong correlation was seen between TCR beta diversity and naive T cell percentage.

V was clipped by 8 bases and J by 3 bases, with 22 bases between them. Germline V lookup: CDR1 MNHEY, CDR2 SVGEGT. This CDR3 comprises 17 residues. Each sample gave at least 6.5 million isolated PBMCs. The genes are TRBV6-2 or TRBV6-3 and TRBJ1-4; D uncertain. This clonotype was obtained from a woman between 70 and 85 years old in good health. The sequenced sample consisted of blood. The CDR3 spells CASPTPASPRANEKLFF. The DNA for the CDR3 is TGTGCCAGCCCTACGCCCGCTAGCCCGAGGGCTAATGAAAAACTGTTTTTT.